Here is one T cell receptor beta chain with its context. As yet, its antigen is unknown. The CDR3 is made up of 12 amino acids. The V end lost 2 bases, the J end lost 10 bases, and 11 bases lay between the germline ends. Germline values: CDR1 MNHEY, CDR2 SVGEGT. The data were obtained in a study of T cell responses to AZD1222 COVID-19 vaccine. The study's findings and limits: Reportedly, nearly half the spike-specific TCRs target unmutated variant regions. Scientists sampled the repertoires only once the peak T cell response had passed. Spike-specific TCR breadth and depth rose after two AZD1222 doses. Donors skewed white British and female; clonal diversity was possibly underestimated.

Only in-frame clones appear in the TCRdb table, and some are missing; sequencing was by immunoSEQ multiplex PCR. The top ten hold 5% of the sample, which has roughly 100,000 clones, roughly 82% seen once. The source of this sequence is an adult in good health. V gene TRBV6-2 or TRBV6-3 combines with J gene TRBJ1-1, with D unresolved. Source: peripheral blood, taken on day 0 of AZD1222 vaccination. CDR3 loop: CASSYDTVRAFF. CDR3 DNA sequence: TGTGCCAGCAGTTACGATACAGTAAGAGCTTTCTTT.